This record looks at one T cell receptor beta chain sequence and its context. The sample contains more than one DNA sequence encoding this CDR3. The sample is drawn from a study of shared clonotypes between healthy human individuals. Study summary: Donors had three CD4 naive, three CD4 memory, two CD8 naive and one CD8 memory plate apiece.

The CDR3 spans 13 residues. The germline CDR1 and CDR2 sequences are MNHEY and SMNVEV (reference sequence). V gave up 6 bases and J gave up 0 bases, with 9 bases separating them. An even split of each subset's genomic DNA across several immunoSEQ plates was performed. The assay was immunoSEQ multiplex PCR, and TCRdb's table has in-frame clones only and misses some. The sample has under 550,000 clones; almost 97% are singletons. Sequences were obtained from naive CD4+ T cells sorted from blood. Indicated subset: CD45RA+ positively selected. The TCR was taken from a woman aged 25-40 years in good health. This chain joins TRBV27 and TRBJ2-7; D not certain. CDR3 nucleotide sequence: TGTGCCAGCAGCTTACGCGGCTCCTACGAGCAGTACTTC. This encodes CASSLRGSYEQYF.